Listed below are T cell receptor beta chains from one sample, sequenced in a study of T-cell reconstitution after alpha-beta-depleted transplantation in children. TCRdb itself ran the PCR reads through MiXCR, one entry per CDR3 protein. The sample carries 480,000 or so distinct CDR3 sequences, over 9.5% recorded once. The starting material was PBMCs, obtained before TCRalphabeta/CD19-depleted stem cell transplant. These receptors came from a child younger than 10 with inherited bone marrow failure, due to receive a stem cell transplant. CDR3s include the opening cysteine and the closing phenylalanine or tryptophan. The D gene is left open where the match is weak. Size values are once, few and many counts, or a class for expanded clones, and some rows have none.

CDR3nt: TGCAGCGTCGCCGTTGTGTGGGATCATCGCACAGATACGCAGTATTTT; CDR3aa: CSVAVVWDHRTDTQYF; d_gene: .; len: 16; j_gene: TRBJ2-3; v_gene: TRBV29-1; abundance: many
CDR3nt: TGTGCCAGCACCGTTGCGGGGCACGCCGGGGAGCTGTTTTTT; CDR3aa: CASTVAGHAGELFF; d_gene: .; len: 14; j_gene: TRBJ2-2; v_gene: TRBV6-2/TRBV6-3; abundance: many
CDR3nt: TGTGCCAGCAGTCCTACGGGGAGCACAGATACGCAGTATTTT; CDR3aa: CASSPTGSTDTQYF; d_gene: .; len: 14; j_gene: TRBJ2-3; v_gene: TRBV6-1; abundance: many
CDR3nt: TGCGCCAGCAGCTTGGTAGCCTACCAAGAGACCCAGTACTTC; CDR3aa: CASSLVAYQETQYF; d_gene: .; len: 14; j_gene: TRBJ2-5; v_gene: TRBV5-1; abundance: many
CDR3nt: TGCAGTGCTAGAGTTGCTAGCGGGAGGCCCTACAATGAGCAGTTCTTC; CDR3aa: CSARVASGRPYNEQFF; d_gene: TRBD2; len: 16; j_gene: TRBJ2-1; v_gene: TRBV20-1; abundance: many
CDR3nt: TGTGCCAGCAGTTTAGCGGGAGGGCCTTACCAAGAGACCCAGTACTTC; CDR3aa: CASSLAGGPYQETQYF; d_gene: TRBD2; len: 16; j_gene: TRBJ2-5; v_gene: TRBV28; abundance: many
CDR3nt: TGTGCCAGCAGCCTAAACAGGGGAAACTATGGCTACACCTTC; CDR3aa: CASSLNRGNYGYTF; d_gene: TRBD1; len: 14; j_gene: TRBJ1-2; v_gene: TRBV7-2; abundance: .
CDR3nt: TGTGCCAGCCAGGGGGACGGAGAGACCCAGTACTTC; CDR3aa: CASQGDGETQYF; d_gene: TRBD1; len: 12; j_gene: TRBJ2-5; v_gene: TRBV9; abundance: many
CDR3nt: TGTGCCAGTAGTGGGGACCATTACGGGGAGCTGTTTTTT; CDR3aa: CASSGDHYGELFF; d_gene: .; len: 13; j_gene: TRBJ2-2; v_gene: TRBV19; abundance: few
CDR3nt: TGTGCCTGGAGTGTACAGGGAGACACTGAAGCTTTCTTT; CDR3aa: CAWSVQGDTEAFF; d_gene: .; len: 13; j_gene: TRBJ1-1; v_gene: TRBV30; abundance: .
CDR3nt: TGTGCCATTGGTACCTGGGTAGCGGGGAATTCTGGGGCCAACGTCCTGACTTTC; CDR3aa: CAIGTWVAGNSGANVLTF; d_gene: TRBD2; len: 18; j_gene: TRBJ2-6; v_gene: TRBV10-3; abundance: many
CDR3nt: TGTGCCAGCAGCTTGGCTAGCGAAGCTCAAGAGACCCAGTACTTC; CDR3aa: CASSLASEAQETQYF; d_gene: .; len: 15; j_gene: TRBJ2-5; v_gene: TRBV5-6; abundance: many
CDR3nt: TGTGCCAGCAGCCAAGATGACGGGAGCCCACCTCGGCCCCAGTACTTC; CDR3aa: CASSQDDGSPPRPQYF; d_gene: .; len: 16; j_gene: TRBJ2-5; v_gene: TRBV4-2; abundance: many
CDR3nt: TGTGCCAGCAGCTTAGACGGGGCGCGGTCCTACGAGCAGTACTTC; CDR3aa: CASSLDGARSYEQYF; d_gene: .; len: 15; j_gene: TRBJ2-7; v_gene: TRBV7-8; abundance: few
CDR3nt: TGTGCCAGCAGTTCCATCCTCCTAAGCGAGCAGTACTTC; CDR3aa: CASSSILLSEQYF; d_gene: .; len: 13; j_gene: TRBJ2-7; v_gene: TRBV6-2/TRBV6-3; abundance: many
CDR3nt: TGCGCCAGCAGTGACTCCAGGGCCCTAGCAGAGACCCAGTACTTC; CDR3aa: CASSDSRALAETQYF; d_gene: .; len: 15; j_gene: TRBJ2-5; v_gene: TRBV10-2; abundance: .
CDR3nt: TGCGCCAGCAGCCAAGATAGTATGGGCGAAAACTCCTACAATGAGCAGTTCTTC; CDR3aa: CASSQDSMGENSYNEQFF; d_gene: .; len: 18; j_gene: TRBJ2-1; v_gene: TRBV4-3; abundance: many
CDR3nt: TGCAGCGTTGGACTAGCAACAAATGAGCAGTTCTTC; CDR3aa: CSVGLATNEQFF; d_gene: TRBD2; len: 12; j_gene: TRBJ2-1; v_gene: TRBV29-1; abundance: .
CDR3nt: TGTGCCAGCAGTTCCCTACAGGCTGGGGCCAACGTCCTGACTTTC; CDR3aa: CASSSLQAGANVLTF; d_gene: .; len: 15; j_gene: TRBJ2-6; v_gene: TRBV6-5; abundance: many
CDR3nt: TGCGCCAGCAGCCAAGATTGGCTAGCGTCGGCCTACGAGCAGTACTTC; CDR3aa: CASSQDWLASAYEQYF; d_gene: .; len: 16; j_gene: TRBJ2-7; v_gene: TRBV4-3; abundance: many
CDR3nt: TGTGCCAGCAGCTCCTCGGGACGCCGGCAGTACTTC; CDR3aa: CASSSSGRRQYF; d_gene: .; len: 12; j_gene: TRBJ2-7; v_gene: TRBV13; abundance: .
CDR3nt: TGTGCCAGCAGCCCTTCCGAGCGTAATACCTACGAGCAGTACTTC; CDR3aa: CASSPSERNTYEQYF; d_gene: .; len: 15; j_gene: TRBJ2-7; v_gene: TRBV5-6; abundance: .
CDR3nt: TGTGCCAGCAGTAGGGGGACAGGGGGCGGCACCGGGGAGCTGTTTTTT; CDR3aa: CASSRGTGGGTGELFF; d_gene: TRBD1; len: 16; j_gene: TRBJ2-2; v_gene: TRBV27; abundance: few
CDR3nt: TGCAGTGTTAGCGGGAGCTATCAGGCTGACGAGCAGTACTTC; CDR3aa: CSVSGSYQADEQYF; d_gene: TRBD2; len: 14; j_gene: TRBJ2-7; v_gene: TRBV20-1; abundance: many
CDR3nt: TGCAGTCAAGGCGGGTACACAGATACGCAGTATTTT; CDR3aa: CSQGGYTDTQYF; d_gene: .; len: 12; j_gene: TRBJ2-3; v_gene: TRBV20-1; abundance: .
CDR3nt: TGTGCCAGCCGGGAGGACCTGACCTACGAGCAGTACTTC; CDR3aa: CASREDLTYEQYF; d_gene: TRBD2; len: 13; j_gene: TRBJ2-7; v_gene: TRBV2; abundance: many
CDR3nt: TGTGCCAGCAGTTTATCTGGAAAAATGAACACTGAAGCTTTCTTT; CDR3aa: CASSLSGKMNTEAFF; d_gene: .; len: 15; j_gene: TRBJ1-1; v_gene: TRBV27; abundance: .
CDR3nt: TGTGCCAGCAGCTTGGGAGTCGGGTCGAATGAGCAGTTCTTC; CDR3aa: CASSLGVGSNEQFF; d_gene: .; len: 14; j_gene: TRBJ2-1; v_gene: TRBV5-4; abundance: many
CDR3nt: TGTGCCAGCTCACCACTTGTCAAGGGATTCGAGACCCAGTACTTC; CDR3aa: CASSPLVKGFETQYF; d_gene: .; len: 15; j_gene: TRBJ2-5; v_gene: TRBV18; abundance: .
CDR3nt: TGTGCCATCACCGACAGACTAGGGAGCTCCTACAATGAGCAGTTCTTC; CDR3aa: CAITDRLGSSYNEQFF; d_gene: .; len: 16; j_gene: TRBJ2-1; v_gene: TRBV10-3; abundance: many
CDR3nt: TGTGCCAGCAGTTACTCGAAGCAGAGCGCGGACACCGGGGAGCTGTTTTTT; CDR3aa: CASSYSKQSADTGELFF; d_gene: .; len: 17; j_gene: TRBJ2-2; v_gene: TRBV6-2/TRBV6-3; abundance: .
CDR3nt: TGTGCCAGCAGTCCCCGGGGGAGGGACACTGAAGCTTTCTTT; CDR3aa: CASSPRGRDTEAFF; d_gene: .; len: 14; j_gene: TRBJ1-1; v_gene: TRBV27; abundance: many
CDR3nt: TGCGCCAGCAGCTTGCCCGGGCCATACAATGACCAGTTCTTC; CDR3aa: CASSLPGPYNDQFF; d_gene: .; len: 14; j_gene: TRBJ2-1; v_gene: TRBV5-1; abundance: .
CDR3nt: TGCAGCGTTGTGTTCTTGTCGGCTAGCGGGTGGAGCTCCTACAATGAGCAGTTCTTC; CDR3aa: CSVVFLSASGWSSYNEQFF; d_gene: TRBD2; len: 19; j_gene: TRBJ2-1; v_gene: TRBV29-1; abundance: many
CDR3nt: TGTGCCAGCAGCCGGAGCGGGAGCGGCTCCTACGAGCAGTACTTC; CDR3aa: CASSRSGSGSYEQYF; d_gene: TRBD2; len: 15; j_gene: TRBJ2-7; v_gene: TRBV3-1; abundance: many
CDR3nt: TGCGCCAGCAGCCAAGACAGGGCCGCGGCCAACGTCCTGACTTTC; CDR3aa: CASSQDRAAANVLTF; d_gene: .; len: 15; j_gene: TRBJ2-6; v_gene: TRBV4-3; abundance: .
CDR3nt: TGTGCCATCGCATTGACGTCGGGGGTCCGATACGAGCAGTACTTC; CDR3aa: CAIALTSGVRYEQYF; d_gene: .; len: 15; j_gene: TRBJ2-7; v_gene: TRBV10-3; abundance: many
CDR3nt: TGCAGTGTGGGGGGCATGGGTGCGCCCCAGCATTTT; CDR3aa: CSVGGMGAPQHF; d_gene: .; len: 12; j_gene: TRBJ1-5; v_gene: TRBV29-1; abundance: many
CDR3nt: TGTGCCAGCAGCTTAGCGCTGGCGGAGGCCCCCCTCGAGCAGTACTTC; CDR3aa: CASSLALAEAPLEQYF; d_gene: .; len: 16; j_gene: TRBJ2-7; v_gene: TRBV7-6; abundance: .
CDR3nt: TGTGCCAGCACCGCCCGGAGAGGGGGCAATCAGCCCCAGCATTTT; CDR3aa: CASTARRGGNQPQHF; d_gene: .; len: 15; j_gene: TRBJ1-5; v_gene: TRBV6-2/TRBV6-3; abundance: many
CDR3nt: TGCGCCAGCAGCGGCCCTTGGACCTATGGCTACACCTTC; CDR3aa: CASSGPWTYGYTF; d_gene: .; len: 13; j_gene: TRBJ1-2; v_gene: TRBV5-1; abundance: many
CDR3nt: TGTGCCAGCAGTCCATATCGATTAGAAGCTTTCTTT; CDR3aa: CASSPYRLEAFF; d_gene: .; len: 12; j_gene: TRBJ1-1; v_gene: TRBV28; abundance: many
CDR3nt: TGTGCCACCAGTGATGGAGTGGGGGTCTATGGCTACACCTTC; CDR3aa: CATSDGVGVYGYTF; d_gene: .; len: 14; j_gene: TRBJ1-2; v_gene: TRBV24-1; abundance: many
CDR3nt: TGTGCCAGCACGGAACTAAGGATAGCGGGAGCCCTTTACAATGAGCAGTTCTTC; CDR3aa: CASTELRIAGALYNEQFF; d_gene: TRBD2; len: 18; j_gene: TRBJ2-1; v_gene: TRBV28; abundance: .
CDR3nt: TGTGCCAGCAGCGCGCGAAAGCGGGGGTACAATGAGCAGTTCTTC; CDR3aa: CASSARKRGYNEQFF; d_gene: TRBD2; len: 15; j_gene: TRBJ2-1; v_gene: TRBV3-1; abundance: many
CDR3nt: TGTGCCACGGAAAGCCGGGGCGCCAGGAAGACCCAGTACTTC; CDR3aa: CATESRGARKTQYF; d_gene: .; len: 14; j_gene: TRBJ2-5; v_gene: TRBV24-1; abundance: many
CDR3nt: TGCGCCAGCAGGGGGCCCGTGAACACTGAAGCTTTCTTT; CDR3aa: CASRGPVNTEAFF; d_gene: .; len: 13; j_gene: TRBJ1-1; v_gene: TRBV5-1; abundance: few
CDR3nt: TGTGCCAGCAGCGAAACAGATACGCAGTATTTT; CDR3aa: CASSETDTQYF; d_gene: .; len: 11; j_gene: TRBJ2-3; v_gene: TRBV9; abundance: many
CDR3nt: TGTGCCAGCAGCTTAGAAAGAGGGACAGGGGGCAATGAGCAGTTCTTC; CDR3aa: CASSLERGTGGNEQFF; d_gene: TRBD1; len: 16; j_gene: TRBJ2-1; v_gene: TRBV11-2; abundance: many
CDR3nt: TGTGCCAGCAGCCCCAGGGGAGGGACAGGGACCACCGGGGAGCTGTTTTTT; CDR3aa: CASSPRGGTGTTGELFF; d_gene: .; len: 17; j_gene: TRBJ2-2; v_gene: TRBV21-1; abundance: many
CDR3nt: TGCGCCAGCAGCTTATCGGGGGCATCCGAGACCCAGTACTTC; CDR3aa: CASSLSGASETQYF; d_gene: .; len: 14; j_gene: TRBJ2-5; v_gene: TRBV5-1; abundance: many
CDR3nt: TGTGCCACCAGCTCCGACGATCCCGGGGGCACAGATACGCAGTATTTT; CDR3aa: CATSSDDPGGTDTQYF; d_gene: .; len: 16; j_gene: TRBJ2-3; v_gene: TRBV15; abundance: many
CDR3nt: TGTGCCAGCAGCTTAGAGGCGGGAGGGCCCGGGGCTTACTTC; CDR3aa: CASSLEAGGPGAYF; d_gene: TRBD2; len: 14; j_gene: TRBJ2-7; v_gene: TRBV7-2; abundance: .